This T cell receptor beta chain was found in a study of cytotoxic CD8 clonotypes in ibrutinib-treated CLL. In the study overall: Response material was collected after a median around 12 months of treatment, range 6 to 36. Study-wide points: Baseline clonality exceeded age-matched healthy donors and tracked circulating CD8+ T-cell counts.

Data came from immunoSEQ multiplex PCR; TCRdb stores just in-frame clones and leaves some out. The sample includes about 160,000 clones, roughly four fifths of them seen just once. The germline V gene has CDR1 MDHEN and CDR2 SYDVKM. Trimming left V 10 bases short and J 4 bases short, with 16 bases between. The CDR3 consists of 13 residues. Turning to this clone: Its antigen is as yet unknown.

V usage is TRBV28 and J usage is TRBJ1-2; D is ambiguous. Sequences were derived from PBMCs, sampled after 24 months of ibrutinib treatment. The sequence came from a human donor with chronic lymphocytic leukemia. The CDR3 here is CATSTVSSYGYTF. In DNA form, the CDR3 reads TGTGCCACCTCCACTGTCTCCTCCTATGGCTACACCTTC.